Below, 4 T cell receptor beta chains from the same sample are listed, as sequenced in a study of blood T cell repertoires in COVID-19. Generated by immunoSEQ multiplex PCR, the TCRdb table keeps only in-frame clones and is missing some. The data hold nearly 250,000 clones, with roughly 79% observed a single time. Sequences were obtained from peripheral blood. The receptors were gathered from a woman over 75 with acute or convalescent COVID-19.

The CDR3 nucleotides are TGTGCCAGCAGCGCTTACAGCGGGCAGTTATACGAGCAGTACTTC. Its protein is CASSAYSGQLYEQYF. The J gene is TRBJ2-7, the V gene TRBV6-5, with TRBD2 as a possible D gene (6 bases). With 6 bases removed from V and 4 bases from J, the gap between germline ends came to 19 bases. CDR3 length equals 15 residues. The germline gives CDR1 MNHEY, CDR2 SVGAGI.

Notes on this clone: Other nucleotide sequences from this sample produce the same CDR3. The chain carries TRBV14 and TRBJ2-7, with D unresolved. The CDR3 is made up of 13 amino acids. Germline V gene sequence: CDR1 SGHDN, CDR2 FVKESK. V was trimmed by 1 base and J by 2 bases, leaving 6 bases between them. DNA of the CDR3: TGTGCCAGCAGCCAAGTACGGGCCTACGAGCAGTACTTC. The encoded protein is CASSQVRAYEQYF.

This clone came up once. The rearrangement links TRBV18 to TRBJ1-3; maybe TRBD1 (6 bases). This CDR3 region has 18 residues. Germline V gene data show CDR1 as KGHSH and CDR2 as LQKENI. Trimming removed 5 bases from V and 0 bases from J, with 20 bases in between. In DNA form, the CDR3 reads TGTGCCAGCTCAGCAACCGGGACACCGAACGGCTCTGGAAACACCATATATTTT. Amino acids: CASSATGTPNGSGNTIYF.

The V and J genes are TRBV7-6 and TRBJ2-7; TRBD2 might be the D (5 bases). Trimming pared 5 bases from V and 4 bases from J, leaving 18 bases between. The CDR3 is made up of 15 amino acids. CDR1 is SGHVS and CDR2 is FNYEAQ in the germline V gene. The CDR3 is CASSLEAAGTYEQYF. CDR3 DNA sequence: TGTGCCAGCAGCCTCGAAGCGGCAGGAACTTACGAGCAGTACTTC.